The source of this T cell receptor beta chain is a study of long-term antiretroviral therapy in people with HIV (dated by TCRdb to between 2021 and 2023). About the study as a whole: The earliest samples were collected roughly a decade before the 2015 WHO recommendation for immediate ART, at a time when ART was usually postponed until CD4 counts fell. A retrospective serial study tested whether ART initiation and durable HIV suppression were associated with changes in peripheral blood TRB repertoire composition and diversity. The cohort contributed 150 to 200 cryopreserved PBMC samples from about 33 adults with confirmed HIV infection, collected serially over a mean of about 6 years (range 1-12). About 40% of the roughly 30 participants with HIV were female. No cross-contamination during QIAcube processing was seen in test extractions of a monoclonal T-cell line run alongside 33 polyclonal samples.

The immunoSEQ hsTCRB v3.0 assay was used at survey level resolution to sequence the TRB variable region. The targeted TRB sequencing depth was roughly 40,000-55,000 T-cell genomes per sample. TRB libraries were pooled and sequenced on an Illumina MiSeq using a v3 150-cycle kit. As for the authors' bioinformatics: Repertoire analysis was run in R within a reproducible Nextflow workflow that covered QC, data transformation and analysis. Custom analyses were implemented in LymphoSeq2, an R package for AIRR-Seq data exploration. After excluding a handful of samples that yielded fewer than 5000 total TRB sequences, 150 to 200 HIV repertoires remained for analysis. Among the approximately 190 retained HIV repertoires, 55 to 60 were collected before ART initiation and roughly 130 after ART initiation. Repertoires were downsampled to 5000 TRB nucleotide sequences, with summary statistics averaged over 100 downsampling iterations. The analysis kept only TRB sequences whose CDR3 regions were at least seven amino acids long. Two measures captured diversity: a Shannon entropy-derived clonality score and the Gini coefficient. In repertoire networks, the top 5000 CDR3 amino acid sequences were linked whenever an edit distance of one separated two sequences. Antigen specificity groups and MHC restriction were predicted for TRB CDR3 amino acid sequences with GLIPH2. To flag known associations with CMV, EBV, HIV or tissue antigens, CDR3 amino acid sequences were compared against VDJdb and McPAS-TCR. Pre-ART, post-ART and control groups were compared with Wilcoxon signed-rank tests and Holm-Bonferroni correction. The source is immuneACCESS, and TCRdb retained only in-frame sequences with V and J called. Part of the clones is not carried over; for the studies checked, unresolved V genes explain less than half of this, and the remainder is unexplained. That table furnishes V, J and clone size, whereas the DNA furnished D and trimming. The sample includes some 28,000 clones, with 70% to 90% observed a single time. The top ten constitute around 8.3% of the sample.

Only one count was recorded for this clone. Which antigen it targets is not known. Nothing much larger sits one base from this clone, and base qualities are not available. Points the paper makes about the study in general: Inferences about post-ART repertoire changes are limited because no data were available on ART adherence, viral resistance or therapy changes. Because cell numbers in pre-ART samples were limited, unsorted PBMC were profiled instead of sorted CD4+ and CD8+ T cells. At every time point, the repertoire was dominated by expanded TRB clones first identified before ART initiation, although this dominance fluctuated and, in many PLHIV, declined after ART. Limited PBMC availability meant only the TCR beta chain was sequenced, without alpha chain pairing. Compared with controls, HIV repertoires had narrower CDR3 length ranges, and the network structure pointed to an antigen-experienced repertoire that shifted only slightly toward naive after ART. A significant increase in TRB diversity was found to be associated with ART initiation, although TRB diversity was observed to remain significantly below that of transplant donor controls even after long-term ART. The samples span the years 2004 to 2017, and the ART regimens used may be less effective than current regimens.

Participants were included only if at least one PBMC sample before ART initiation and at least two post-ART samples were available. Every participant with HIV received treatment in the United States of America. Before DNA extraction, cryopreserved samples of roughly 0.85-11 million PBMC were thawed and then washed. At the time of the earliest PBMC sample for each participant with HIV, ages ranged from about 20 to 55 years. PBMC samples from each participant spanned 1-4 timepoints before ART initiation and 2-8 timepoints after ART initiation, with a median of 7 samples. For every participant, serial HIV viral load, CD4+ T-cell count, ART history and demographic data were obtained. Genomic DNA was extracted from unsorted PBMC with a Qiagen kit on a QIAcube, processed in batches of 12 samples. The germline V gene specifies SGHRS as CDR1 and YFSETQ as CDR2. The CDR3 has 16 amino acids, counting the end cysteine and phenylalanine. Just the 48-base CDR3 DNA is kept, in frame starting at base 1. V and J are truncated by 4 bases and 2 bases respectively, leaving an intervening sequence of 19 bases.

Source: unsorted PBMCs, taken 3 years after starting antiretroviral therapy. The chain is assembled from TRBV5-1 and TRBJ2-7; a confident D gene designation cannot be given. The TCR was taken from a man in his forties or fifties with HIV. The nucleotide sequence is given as TGCGCCAGCAGCCACGGATCAGTGGGCAGCACCTACGAGCAGTACTTC. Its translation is CASSHGSVGSTYEQYF.